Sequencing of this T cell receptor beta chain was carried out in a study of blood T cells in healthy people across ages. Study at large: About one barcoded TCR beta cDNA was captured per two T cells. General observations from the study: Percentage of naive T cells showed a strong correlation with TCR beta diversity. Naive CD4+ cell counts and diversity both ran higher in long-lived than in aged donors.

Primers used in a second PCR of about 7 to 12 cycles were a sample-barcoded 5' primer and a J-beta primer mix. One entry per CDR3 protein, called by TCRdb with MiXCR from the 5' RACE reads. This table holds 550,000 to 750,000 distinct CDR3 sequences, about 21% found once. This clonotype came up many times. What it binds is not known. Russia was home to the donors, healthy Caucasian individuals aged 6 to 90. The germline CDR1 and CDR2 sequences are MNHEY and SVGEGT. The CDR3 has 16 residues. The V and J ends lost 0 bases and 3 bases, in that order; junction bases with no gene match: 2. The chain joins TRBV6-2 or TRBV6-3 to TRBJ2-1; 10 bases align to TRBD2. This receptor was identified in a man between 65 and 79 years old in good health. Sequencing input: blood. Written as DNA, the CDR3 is TGTGCCAGCAGTTACTCCCCTAGCGGGAGCTACAATGAGCAGTTCTTC. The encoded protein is CASSYSPSGSYNEQFF.